This T cell receptor beta chain was found in a study of T cell repertoires in cytomegalovirus infection. TCRdb called the reads again in MiXCR, with one record for every CDR3 protein. Found here are about 890,000 distinct CDR3 sequences, approximately 30% of them singletons; the top ten hold about an eighth. As for this clonotype: Its matching antigen is unknown.

The CDR3 is 13 amino acids. Trimming stripped 4 bases from V and 7 bases from J, with 8 bases between. Germline loops: CDR1 MNHEY, CDR2 SMNVEV (reference sequence). The receptor comes from a human donor in good health (CMV status not recorded). Some clones in this sample may be carry-over from other donors' samples. V usage is TRBV27 and J usage is TRBJ1-6; no clear D. Here the sequenced sample was cultured CD8+ T cells from PBMCs, taken from culture after CMV antigen stimulation. CDR3 bases: TGTGCCAGCAGTTACGCGTTCAATTCACCCCTCCACTTT. It yields the protein CASSYAFNSPLHF.